Shown below are 26 T cell receptor beta chains from a single sample sequenced in a study of blood T cell repertoires in COVID-19. Only in-frame clones appear in the TCRdb table, and some are missing; sequencing was by immunoSEQ multiplex PCR. Of 100,000 or so clones listed, roughly 72% are singletons. Material for sequencing was peripheral blood. All receptors derive from an elderly man with acute or convalescent COVID-19.

The chain combines TRBV28 with TRBJ1-5; the D is unclear. The V gene lost 2 bases and the J gene lost 6 bases, with 8 bases spanning the gap. The germline V gene encodes CDR1 MDHEN and CDR2 SYDVKM. The CDR3 loop spans 13 amino acids. The CDR3 region is CASSLSPGQPQHF. CDR3 DNA: TGTGCCAGCAGTTTAAGCCCCGGTCAGCCCCAGCATTTT.

The chain employs TRBV4-3 and TRBJ1-3; D might be TRBD1 (6 bases). V lost 1 base and J lost 0, with 10 bases in between. The germline gives CDR1 LGHNA, CDR2 YSLEER. The CDR3 runs 16 residues. This CDR3 reads CASSQGGTNSGNTIYF. In DNA, the CDR3 is TGCGCCAGCAGCCAAGGGGGGACAAACTCTGGAAACACCATATATTTT.

This clone appeared once. This chain joins TRBV7-2 and TRBJ2-4; TRBD1 agrees at 7 bases. Trimming took 5 bases from V and 8 from J; bases not matched to a gene: 12. The CDR3 covers 15 residues. In germline, CDR1 is SGHTA, CDR2 FQGNSA. CDR3 DNA: TGTGCCAGCAGCACCCAGACAGGGCTTGTGGACATTCAGTACTTC. Protein sequence: CASSTQTGLVDIQYF.

The chain is built from TRBV28 and TRBJ2-5; 10 bases agree with TRBD1. Trimming took 4 bases from V and 9 from J; bases not matched to a gene: 2. Germline CDR1 and CDR2: MDHEN and SYDVKM. This CDR3 has 12 amino acids. CDR3 region: CASSSGQGAQYF. The CDR3 region has the DNA TGTGCCAGCAGTTCAGGACAGGGGGCCCAGTACTTC.

Only a few counts were recorded for this clone. The chain links TRBV27 to TRBJ2-1; no clear D. The CDR3 covers 17 residues. V gave up 7 bases and J gave up 7 bases, with 26 bases separating them. The germline V gene has CDR1 MNHEY and CDR2 SMNVEV (reference sequence). The CDR3 loop reads CASTRVAANAGVNEQFF. The DNA for the CDR3 is TGTGCCAGCACCCGGGTGGCGGCTAATGCCGGAGTGAATGAGCAGTTCTTC.

This clone was seen once. The chain carries TRBV4-3 and TRBJ1-1; a weak D match, TRBD1 (5 bases). Germline V lookup: CDR1 LGHNA, CDR2 YSLEER. With 0 bases removed from V and 0 bases from J, the gap between germline ends came to 11 bases. There are 16 residues in the CDR3. Here the CDR3 DNA reads TGCGCCAGCAGCCAAGATAGACAGTCCATGAACACTGAAGCTTTCTTT. Translation gives CASSQDRQSMNTEAFF.

The chain employs TRBV5-1 and TRBJ2-3; a possible D gene is TRBD2 (6 bases). Per germline, CDR1 SGHRS and CDR2 YFSETQ. V lost 4 bases to trimming and J lost 4 bases, with 10 bases between them. The CDR3 loop spans 13 amino acids. In nucleotides, the CDR3 is TGCGCCAGCAGCGGGGGGACGGCAGATACGCAGTATTTT. Its protein product is CASSGGTADTQYF.

This rearrangement joins TRBV11-2 to TRBJ2-3, with a tentative D call TRBD2 (6 bases). Trimming took off 5 bases at V and 0 bases at J, with 15 bases between the two ends. The length of the CDR3 is 16 residues. Germline assignment: CDR1 SGHAT and CDR2 FQNNGV. The CDR3 region is CASSRGTHHSTDTQYF. CDR3 DNA: TGTGCCAGCAGCCGGGGGACCCACCATAGCACAGATACGCAGTATTTT.

The chain recombines TRBV11-2 with TRBJ2-3; 7 nucleotides match TRBD1. Germline lookup yields CDR1 SGHAT and CDR2 FQNNGV. With V trimmed by 4 bases and J by 0 bases, 4 bases remained unmatched. The CDR3 is 15 residues long. The CDR3 DNA sequence: TGTGCCAGCAGCTCGTCGGGACAGAGCACAGATACGCAGTATTTT. The encoded protein is CASSSSGQSTDTQYF. Full variable domain (remainder filled in from reference TRBV11-2 and TRBJ2-3): EAGVAQSPRYKIIEKRQSVAFWCNPISGHATLYWYQQILGQGPKLLIQFQNNGVVDDSQLPKDRFSAERLKGVDSTLKIQPAKLEDSAVYLCASSSSGQSTDTQYFGPGTRLTVL.

The chain carries TRBV28 and TRBJ1-1; TRBD1 agrees at 8 bases. V lost 1 base, J lost 5 bases, and 6 bases stayed unmatched. Germline-derived CDR1 and CDR2 are MDHEN and SYDVKM. The CDR3 has 15 amino acids. The chain's CDR3 is CASSLSGTGITEAFF. The CDR3 DNA is TGTGCCAGCAGTTTATCCGGGACAGGTATAACTGAAGCTTTCTTT.

The J gene is TRBJ2-1, the V gene TRBV5-6, with 12 bases matching TRBD2. V was clipped by 4 bases and J by 2 bases; unmatched bases: 7. There are 17 residues in the CDR3. Germline CDR1 is SGHDT and CDR2 is YYEEEE. Written as DNA, the CDR3 is TGTGCCAGCAGCCGACTTCTAGCGGGAGGGACCTACAATGAGCAGTTCTTC. It yields the protein CASSRLLAGGTYNEQFF.

This sequence joins TRBV9 and TRBJ1-2, with D possibly matching TRBD1 (5 bases). Germline-derived CDR1 and CDR2 are SGDLS and YYNGEE. Trimming removed 0 bases at V and 4 bases at J, with 10 bases between. This CDR3 region has 14 residues. CDR3 in DNA: TGTGCCAGCAGCGTAGGGGACTCAGTCTATGGCTACACCTTC. Amino acid sequence: CASSVGDSVYGYTF.

This clone was detected only once. The chain has TRBV6-2 or TRBV6-3 and TRBJ2-5; TRBD2 agrees at 11 bases. The CDR3 runs 16 residues. Germline CDR1 MNHEY, CDR2 SVGEGT. V lost 4 bases, J lost 3 bases, and 7 bases stayed unmatched. The CDR3 is CASSLNSGRVEETQYF. CDR3 nucleotides: TGTGCCAGCAGTTTGAATAGCGGGAGGGTAGAAGAGACCCAGTACTTC.

The V gene is TRBV11-2, the J gene TRBJ1-1; D is uncertain. In germline, CDR1 is SGHAT, CDR2 FQNNGV. Trimming cost V 5 bases and J 1 base, with 17 bases left between them. The CDR3 has 16 residues. The CDR3 DNA reads as TGTGCCAGCAGCCCGCGAGGTAATACCAAGAACACTGAAGCTTTCTTT. Residues: CASSPRGNTKNTEAFF.

This clone has a handful of counts. V gene TRBV7-8 combines with J gene TRBJ2-3, with 7 bases that match TRBD1. The CDR3 loop spans 13 amino acids. The V and J ends lost 7 bases and 2 bases, in that order; junction bases with no gene match: 3. Germline V gene data show CDR1 as SGHVS and CDR2 as FQNEAQ. In DNA, the CDR3 is TGTGCCAGCAACAGGGGTGCCACAGATACGCAGTATTTT. It yields the protein CASNRGATDTQYF.

The chain links TRBV6-1 to TRBJ2-5; D unresolved. This CDR3 has 12 amino acids. V lost 1 base and J lost 5, with 5 bases in between. Germline V lookup: CDR1 MNHNS, CDR2 SASEGT. CDR3 residues: CASSEGVETQYF. The CDR3 DNA sequence: TGTGCCAGCAGTGAAGGAGTGGAGACCCAGTACTTC.

The chain has TRBV6-5 and TRBJ2-4; 10 positions agree with TRBD1. The V segment lost 5 bases and the J segment 12 bases; nucleotides outside the gene matches: 7. This CDR3 region has 13 residues. Germline CDR1 reads MNHEY; CDR2 reads SVGAGI. The CDR3, as DNA: TGTGCCAGCAGTAACCGGGACAGGGGAGCTCAGTACTTC. It encodes CASSNRDRGAQYF.

The rearrangement links TRBV6-2 or TRBV6-3 to TRBJ1-5, with TRBD1 as a possible D gene (6 bases). Germline V gene lookup returns CDR1 MNHEY and CDR2 SVGEGT. V lost 0 bases and J lost 3, with 18 bases in between. The CDR3 extends over 18 amino acids. The CDR3 loop is CASSYSIVDRTFNQPQHF. For the CDR3, the DNA is TGTGCCAGCAGTTACTCGATAGTAGACAGGACGTTCAATCAGCCCCAGCATTTT.

The sample holds a few counts of this clone. The V gene is TRBV18, the J gene TRBJ1-2, with a tentative D call TRBD1 (6 bases). This CDR3 has 14 amino acids. V lost 4 bases to trimming and J lost 7 bases, with 16 bases between them. From germline, CDR1 is KGHSH and CDR2 LQKENI. The CDR3 sequence: CASSLGTGPRGYTF. The CDR3 DNA sequence: TGTGCCAGCTCACTGGGAACAGGGCCCCGTGGCTACACCTTC.

The rearrangement joins TRBV18 to TRBJ1-6, with TRBD1 as a possible D gene (6 bases). This CDR3 spans 15 amino acids. The germline gives CDR1 KGHSH, CDR2 LQKENI. V lost 2 bases and J 5 bases, leaving 10 bases between the germline ends. CDR3 sequence reads: CASSPGGRDNSPLHF. CDR3 in DNA: TGTGCCAGCTCACCAGGGGGCAGGGATAATTCACCCCTCCACTTT.

The chain recombines TRBV28 with TRBJ2-4, with D possibly TRBD2 on 6 matching bases. CDR1 MDHEN and CDR2 SYDVKM come from the germline V gene. CDR3 length equals 15 residues. V was pared by 5 bases and J by 0 bases, with 11 bases between. CDR3 in DNA: TGTGCCAGCAGTCCCGGGACTCTAGCCAAAAACATTCAGTACTTC. Amino acids: CASSPGTLAKNIQYF. Filled out from reference TRBV28 and TRBJ2-4, the complete variable domain reads DVKVTQSSRYLVKRTGEKVFLECVQDMDHENMFWYRQDPGLGLRLIYFSYDVKMKEKGDIPEGYSVSREKKERFSLILESASTNQTSMYLCASSPGTLAKNIQYFGAGTRLSVL.

The V call is TRBV5-1, the J call TRBJ2-1; D is perhaps TRBD2 (7 bases). Trimming pared 6 bases from V and 4 bases from J, leaving 17 bases between. CDR1 and CDR2 (germline): SGHRS, YFSETQ. CDR3 length: 15 residues. CDR3 residues: CASNPGASGYNEQFF. Here the CDR3 DNA reads TGCGCCAGCAACCCAGGGGCTAGCGGATACAATGAGCAGTTCTTC.

The genes are TRBV19 and TRBJ2-3; TRBD2 agrees at 7 bases. This CDR3 has 15 residues. V trimming: 1 base; J trimming: 4 bases; junction bases outside the gene matches: 5. CDR1 and CDR2 from the germline V gene are LNHDA and SQIVND (reference sequence). The DNA of the CDR3 is TGTGCCAGTAGTATAGGAGGGAGGGGCGCAGATACGCAGTATTTT. Amino acid sequence: CASSIGGRGADTQYF.

The V and J genes are TRBV3-1 (or the pseudogene TRBV3-2) and TRBJ2-1, with 10 bases matching TRBD2. The germline V gene encodes CDR1 LGHDT and CDR2 YNNKEL (reference sequence). The CDR3 totals 15 residues. J gave up 9 bases and V 0 bases, and 5 bases lay outside the gene matches. The DNA of the CDR3 is TGTGCCAGCAGCCAAGAGCTAGCGGGAGCCGGTGAGCAGTTCTTC. Encoded protein: CASSQELAGAGEQFF.

This chain joins TRBV30 and TRBJ1-1; D is undetermined. V dropped 5 bases and J dropped 5 bases, with 9 bases sitting between them. CDR3 length: 11 residues. Germline CDR1 and CDR2: GTSNPN and SVGIG (reference sequence). The CDR3: CAWGGQTEAFF. The DNA for the CDR3 is TGTGCCTGGGGAGGGCAAACTGAAGCTTTCTTT.

The V call is TRBV28, the J call TRBJ1-5; 10 positions agree with TRBD1. Germline CDR1 and CDR2: MDHEN and SYDVKM. The CDR3 has 16 amino acids. Unmatched junction bases numbered 11, after V lost 5 bases and J lost 7 bases. The CDR3 nucleotides read TGTGCCAGCAGTCTACCCCCCGGGACAGGGGACCAGCCCCAGCATTTT. It is translated as CASSLPPGTGDQPQHF.